The sequence of this T cell receptor (beta chain) was determined in a study of T cells after yellow fever vaccination. This clonotype came up many times. The CDR3 has 15 residues. Germline CDR1 and CDR2: KGHDR and SFDVKD. V lost 1 base and J lost 0, with 7 bases in between. TCRdb reprocessed the 5' RACE reads with MiXCR, giving one entry per CDR3 protein. This table has 150,000 or so distinct CDR3 sequences, 6% to 7.5% appearing once. This chain joins TRBV24-1 and TRBJ2-3, with D possibly being TRBD1 (6 bases). Sample: CD4+ T cells sorted from PBMCs, taken about 5 days after the first yellow fever vaccination. The receptor comes from a young man who received the YFV17D yellow fever vaccine. This chain's CDR3 is CATSDFGQSTDTQYF. The CDR3 DNA reads TGTGCCACCAGTGATTTCGGACAGAGCACAGATACGCAGTATTTT.